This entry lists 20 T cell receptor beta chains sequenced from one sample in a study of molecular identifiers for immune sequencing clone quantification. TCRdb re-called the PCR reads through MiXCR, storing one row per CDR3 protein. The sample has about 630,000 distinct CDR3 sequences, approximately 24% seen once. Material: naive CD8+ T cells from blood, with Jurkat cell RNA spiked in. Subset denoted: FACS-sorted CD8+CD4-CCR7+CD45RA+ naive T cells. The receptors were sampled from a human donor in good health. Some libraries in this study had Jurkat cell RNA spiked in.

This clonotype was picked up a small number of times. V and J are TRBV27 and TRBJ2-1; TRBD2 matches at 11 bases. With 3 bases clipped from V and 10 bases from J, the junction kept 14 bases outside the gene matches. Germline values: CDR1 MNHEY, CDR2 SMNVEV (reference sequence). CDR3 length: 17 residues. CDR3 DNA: TGTGCCAGCAGTTTTCATAGCGGGAGGGCCTCTTTGGACGAGCAGTTCTTC. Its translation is CASSFHSGRASLDEQFF.

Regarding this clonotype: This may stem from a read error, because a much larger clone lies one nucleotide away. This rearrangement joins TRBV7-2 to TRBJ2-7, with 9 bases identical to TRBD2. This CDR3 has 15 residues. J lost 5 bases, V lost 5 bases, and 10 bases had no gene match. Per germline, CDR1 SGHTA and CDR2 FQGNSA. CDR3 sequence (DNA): TGTGCCAGCAGCGTACGGGGGACTAGCTTCCACGAGCAGTACTTC. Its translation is CASSVRGTSFHEQYF.

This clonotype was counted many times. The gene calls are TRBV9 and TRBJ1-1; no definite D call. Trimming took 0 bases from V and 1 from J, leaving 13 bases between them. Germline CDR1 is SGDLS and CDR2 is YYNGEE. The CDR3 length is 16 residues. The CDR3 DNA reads TGTGCCAGCAGCGTAGGGTCCGTGGAGGGGAACACTGAAGCTTTCTTT. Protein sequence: CASSVGSVEGNTEAFF.

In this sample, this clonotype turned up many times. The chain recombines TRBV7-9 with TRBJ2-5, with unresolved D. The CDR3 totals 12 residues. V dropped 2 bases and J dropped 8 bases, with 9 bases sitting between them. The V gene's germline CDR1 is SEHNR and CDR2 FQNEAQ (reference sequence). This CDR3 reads CASSLITETQYF. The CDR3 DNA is TGTGCCAGCAGCTTAATTACAGAAACCCAGTACTTC. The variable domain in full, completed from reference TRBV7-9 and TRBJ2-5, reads DTGVSQNPRHKITKRGQNVTFRCDPISEHNRLYWYRQTLGQGPEFLTYFQNEAQLEKSRLLSDRFSAERPKGSFSTLEIQRTEQGDSAMYLCASSLITETQYFGPGTRLLVL.

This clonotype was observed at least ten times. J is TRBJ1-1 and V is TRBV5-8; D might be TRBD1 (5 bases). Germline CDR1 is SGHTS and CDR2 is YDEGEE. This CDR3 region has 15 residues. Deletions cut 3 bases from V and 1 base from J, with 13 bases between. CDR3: CASSWGISENTEAFF. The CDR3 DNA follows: TGTGCCAGCAGCTGGGGGATCTCTGAGAACACTGAAGCTTTCTTT. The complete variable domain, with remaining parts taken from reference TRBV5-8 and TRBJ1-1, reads EAGVTQSPTHLIKTRGQQATLRCSPISGHTSVYWYQQALGLGLQFLLWYDEGEERNRGNFPPRFSGRQFPNYSSELNVNALELEDSALYLCASSWGISENTEAFFGQGTRLTVV.

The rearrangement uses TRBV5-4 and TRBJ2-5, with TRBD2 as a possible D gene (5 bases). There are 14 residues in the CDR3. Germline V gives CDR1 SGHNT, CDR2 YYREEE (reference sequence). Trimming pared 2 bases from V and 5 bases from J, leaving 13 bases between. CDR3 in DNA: TGTGCCAGCAGCTTTATCGGGGATGGGGAGACCCAGTACTTC. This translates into CASSFIGDGETQYF.

CDR3 residues: CASKGQIKETQYF. As DNA, the CDR3 is TGTGCCAGCAAGGGACAGATTAAAGAGACCCAGTACTTC. The chain combines TRBV6-5 with TRBJ2-5, with TRBD1 identical over 7 bases. The CDR3 totals 13 residues. Trimming cost V 7 bases and J 3 bases; bases outside gene matches: 5. Germline CDR1 reads MNHEY; CDR2 reads SVGAGI.

CDR3 amino acids: CAAGGQAQEDTQYF. CDR3 coding DNA: TGTGCCGCGGGTGGGCAGGCCCAGGAAGATACGCAGTATTTT. J is TRBJ2-3 and V is TRBV6-2 or TRBV6-3; D may be TRBD2 (5 bases). CDR1 and CDR2 (germline): MNHEY, SVGEGT. V lost 11 bases and J 5 bases, leaving 20 bases between the germline ends. CDR3 size: 14 residues.

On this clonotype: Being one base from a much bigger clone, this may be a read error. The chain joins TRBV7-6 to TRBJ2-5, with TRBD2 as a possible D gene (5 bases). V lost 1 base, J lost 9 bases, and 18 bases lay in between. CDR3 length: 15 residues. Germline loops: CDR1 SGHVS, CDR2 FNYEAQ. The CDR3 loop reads CASSLERLGMEPQYF. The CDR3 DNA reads TGTGCCAGCAGCTTAGAGAGGCTCGGGATGGAGCCCCAGTACTTC.

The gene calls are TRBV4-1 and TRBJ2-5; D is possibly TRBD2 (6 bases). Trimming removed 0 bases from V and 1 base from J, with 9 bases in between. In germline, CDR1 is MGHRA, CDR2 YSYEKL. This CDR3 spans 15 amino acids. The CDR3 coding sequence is TGCGCCAGCAGCCAAGATCGGGGGTTCCAAGAGACCCAGTACTTC. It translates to CASSQDRGFQETQYF.

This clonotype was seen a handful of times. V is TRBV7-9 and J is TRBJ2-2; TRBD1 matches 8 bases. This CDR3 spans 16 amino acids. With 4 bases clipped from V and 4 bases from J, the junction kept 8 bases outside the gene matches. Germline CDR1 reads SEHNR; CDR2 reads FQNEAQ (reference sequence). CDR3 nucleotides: TGTGCCAGCAGCTCCCCGGGACAGGTCCCCACCGGGGAGCTGTTTTTT. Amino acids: CASSSPGQVPTGELFF.

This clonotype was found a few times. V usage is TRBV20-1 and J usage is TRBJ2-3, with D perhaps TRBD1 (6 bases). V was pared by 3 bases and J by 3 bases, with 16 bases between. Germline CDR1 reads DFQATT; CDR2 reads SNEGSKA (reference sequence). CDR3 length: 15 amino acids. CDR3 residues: CSARTIQGPTDTQYF. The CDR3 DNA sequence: TGCAGTGCTAGGACAATACAGGGTCCAACAGATACGCAGTATTTT.

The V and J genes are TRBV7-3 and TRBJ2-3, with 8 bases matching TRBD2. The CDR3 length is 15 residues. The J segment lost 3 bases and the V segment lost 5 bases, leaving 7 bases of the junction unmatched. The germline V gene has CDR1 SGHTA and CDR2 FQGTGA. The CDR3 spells CASSLGTRGTDTQYF. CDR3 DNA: TGTGCCAGCAGCCTTGGGACTAGGGGGACAGATACGCAGTATTTT.

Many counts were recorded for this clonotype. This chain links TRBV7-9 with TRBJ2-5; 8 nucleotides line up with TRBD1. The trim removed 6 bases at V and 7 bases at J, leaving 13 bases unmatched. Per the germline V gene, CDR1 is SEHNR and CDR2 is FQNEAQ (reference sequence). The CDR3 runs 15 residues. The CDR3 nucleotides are TGTGCCAGCAGAACACCGGGACAGGAGACCTCGACCCAGTACTTC. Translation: CASRTPGQETSTQYF.

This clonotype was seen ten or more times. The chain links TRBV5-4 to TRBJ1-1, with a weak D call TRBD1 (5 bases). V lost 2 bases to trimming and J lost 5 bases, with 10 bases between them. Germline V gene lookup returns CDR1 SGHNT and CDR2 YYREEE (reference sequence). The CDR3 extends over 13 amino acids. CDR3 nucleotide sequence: TGTGCCAGCAGCTTCTGGGGCTGGACTGAAGCTTTCTTT. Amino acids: CASSFWGWTEAFF.

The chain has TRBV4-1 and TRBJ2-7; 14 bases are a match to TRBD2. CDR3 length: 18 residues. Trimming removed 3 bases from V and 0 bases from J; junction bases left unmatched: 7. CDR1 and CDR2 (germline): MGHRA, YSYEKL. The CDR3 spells CASSHGTSGGLSSYEQYF. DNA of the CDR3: TGCGCCAGCAGCCACGGGACTAGCGGGGGCCTGAGCTCCTACGAGCAGTACTTC.

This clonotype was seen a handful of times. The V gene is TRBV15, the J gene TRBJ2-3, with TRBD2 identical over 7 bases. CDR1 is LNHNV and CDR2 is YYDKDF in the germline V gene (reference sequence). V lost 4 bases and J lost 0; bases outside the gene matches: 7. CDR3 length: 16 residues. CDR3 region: CATSIKRGSSTDTQYF. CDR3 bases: TGTGCCACCAGCATCAAGCGGGGATCTAGCACAGATACGCAGTATTTT. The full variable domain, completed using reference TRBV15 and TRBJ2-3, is DAMVIQNPRYQVTQFGKPVTLSCSQTLNHNVMYWYQQKSSQAPKLLFHYYDKDFNNEADTPDNFQSRRPNTSFCFLDIRSPGLGDTAMYLCATSIKRGSSTDTQYFGPGTRLTVL.

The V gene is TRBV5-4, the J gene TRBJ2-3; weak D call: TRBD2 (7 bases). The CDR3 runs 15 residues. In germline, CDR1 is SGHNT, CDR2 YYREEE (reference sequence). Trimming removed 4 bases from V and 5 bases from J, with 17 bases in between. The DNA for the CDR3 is TGTGCCAGCAGCCTCGCGGGGGCTAGCGGAGATACGCAGTATTTT. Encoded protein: CASSLAGASGDTQYF. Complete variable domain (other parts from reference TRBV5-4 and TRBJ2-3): ETGVTQSPTHLIKTRGQQVTLRCSSQSGHNTVSWYQQALGQGPQFIFQYYREEENGRGNFPPRFSGLQFPNYSSELNVNALELDDSALYLCASSLAGASGDTQYFGPGTRLTVL.

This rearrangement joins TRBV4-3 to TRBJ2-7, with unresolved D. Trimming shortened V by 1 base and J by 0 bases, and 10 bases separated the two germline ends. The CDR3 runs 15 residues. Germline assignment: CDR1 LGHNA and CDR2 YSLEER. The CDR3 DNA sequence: TGCGCCAGCAGCCAAGTCCATTCGGCCTCCTACGAGCAGTACTTC. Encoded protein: CASSQVHSASYEQYF.

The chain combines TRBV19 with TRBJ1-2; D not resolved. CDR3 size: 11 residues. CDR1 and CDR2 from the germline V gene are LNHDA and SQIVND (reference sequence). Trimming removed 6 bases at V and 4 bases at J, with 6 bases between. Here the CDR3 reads CASRSPYGYTF. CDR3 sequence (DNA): TGTGCCAGTAGGTCTCCCTATGGCTACACCTTC.